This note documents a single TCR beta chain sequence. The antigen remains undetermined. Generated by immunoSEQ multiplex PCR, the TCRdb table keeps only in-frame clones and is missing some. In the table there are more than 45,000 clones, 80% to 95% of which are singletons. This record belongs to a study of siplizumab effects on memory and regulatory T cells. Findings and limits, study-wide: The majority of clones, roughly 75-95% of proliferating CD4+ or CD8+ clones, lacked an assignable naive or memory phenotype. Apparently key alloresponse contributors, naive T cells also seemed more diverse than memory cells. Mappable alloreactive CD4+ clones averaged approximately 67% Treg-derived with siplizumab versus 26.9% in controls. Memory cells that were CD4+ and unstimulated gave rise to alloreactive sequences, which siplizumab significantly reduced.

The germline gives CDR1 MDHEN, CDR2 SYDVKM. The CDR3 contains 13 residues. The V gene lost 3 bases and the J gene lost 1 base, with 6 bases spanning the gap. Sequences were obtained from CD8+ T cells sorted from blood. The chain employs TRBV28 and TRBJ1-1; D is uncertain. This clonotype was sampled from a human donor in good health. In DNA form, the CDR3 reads TGTGCCAGCAGTTTTGATCCGAACACTGAAGCTTTCTTT. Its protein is CASSFDPNTEAFF.